A single sample gave rise to the 10 T cell receptor beta chains below, sequenced in a study of PD-1 blockade in mismatch repair-deficient tumors (dated by TCRdb to about 2017). Libraries were built with the immunoSEQ multiplex PCR assay. Sourced from immuneACCESS, this table was stored by TCRdb with only in-frame sequences that have V and J called. A share of the clones is absent; for the studies checked, an unresolved V gene accounts for under half, and the remainder has no known explanation. This sample has over 9,000 clones in its table, and approximately 83% of those were observed once. Around 21% of the sample belongs to the ten largest clones. The sample's time point label, in plain terms: roughly ten-day in vitro stimulation with candidate neoantigen peptide 2. The antigens of these receptors remain unknown. The specimen was cells cultured in vitro, collected from a patient treated with pembrolizumab. The source of these receptors is an adult with mismatch repair-deficient cancer.

The chain couples TRBV25-1 to TRBJ1-5; D gene ambiguous. V gave up 5 bases and J gave up 1 base, with 6 bases separating them. CDR3 length equals 13 residues. Germline values: CDR1 MGHDK, CDR2 SYGVNS. CDR3 residues: CASSSESNQPQHF. The CDR3 bases are TGTGCCAGCAGTTCAGAGAGCAATCAGCCCCAGCATTTT.

This chain links TRBV18 with TRBJ2-5; the D gene is possibly TRBD1 (5 bases). V was clipped by 3 bases and J by 2 bases, with 13 bases between them. Looked up from germline, CDR1 is KGHSH and CDR2 is LQKENI. This CDR3 has 15 amino acids. The chain's CDR3 is CASSPLSRGQETQYF. The CDR3 DNA follows: TGTGCCAGCTCACCGTTGTCAAGGGGACAAGAGACCCAGTACTTC.

The chain has TRBV29-1 and TRBJ2-7; 11 bases fit TRBD2. The CDR3 is 13 residues long. J gave up 2 bases and V 7 bases, and 4 bases lay outside the gene matches. Germline CDR1 reads SQVTM; CDR2 reads ANQGSEA. DNA for the CDR3: TGCAGCGCCGGGACTAGCGGCGCCTACGAGCAGTACTTC. As protein: CSAGTSGAYEQYF.

The chain links TRBV19 to TRBJ2-2; no reliable D call. Germline-derived CDR1 and CDR2 are LNHDA and SQIVND (reference sequence). The CDR3 sequence is 12 residues long. Trimming left V 8 bases short and J 1 base short, with 5 bases between. In DNA form, the CDR3 reads TGTGCCAGTCGACAGAACACCGGGGAGCTGTTTTTT. It is translated as CASRQNTGELFF. The full variable domain, completed using reference TRBV19 and TRBJ2-2, is DGGITQSPKYLFRKEGQNVTLSCEQNLNHDAMYWYRQDPGQGLRLIYYSQIVNDFQKGDIAEGYSVSREKKESFPLTVTSAQKNPTAFYLCASRQNTGELFFGEGSRLTVL.

This chain connects TRBV9 to TRBJ2-7, with a tentative D call TRBD1 (6 bases). Germline V CDR1 and CDR2: SGDLS, YYNGEE. This CDR3 has 12 residues. The V end lost 4 bases, the J end lost 3 bases, and 8 bases lay between the germline ends. The CDR3 sequence: CASSPGDYEQYF. The CDR3 DNA is TGTGCCAGCAGCCCAGGGGACTACGAGCAGTACTTC.

This clone occurred once. The V call is TRBV30, the J call TRBJ1-4, with D unclear. The germline V gene encodes CDR1 GTSNPN and CDR2 SVGIG (reference sequence). Deletions cut 2 bases from V and 3 bases from J, with 10 bases between. The CDR3 length is 14 residues. CDR3 loop: CAWSMTLANEKLFF. CDR3 DNA sequence: TGTGCCTGGAGTATGACCCTCGCTAATGAAAAACTGTTTTTT.

The chain links TRBV13 to TRBJ1-4, with 8 bases lining up with TRBD1. This CDR3 is built from 13 residues. Germline CDR1 reads PRHDT; CDR2 reads FYEKMQ (reference sequence). J lost 11 bases, V lost 5 bases, and 7 bases had no gene match. As DNA, the CDR3 is TGTGCCAGCAGCACCGGACAGGGAGAGAAACTGTTTTTT. Translating it yields CASSTGQGEKLFF.

This chain connects TRBV5-1 to TRBJ1-1; 8 positions match TRBD1. The CDR3 is 14 residues long. The ends lost 4 bases at V and 4 bases at J; junction bases unmatched: 6. Germline CDR1 SGHRS, CDR2 YFSETQ. CDR3 coding DNA: TGCGCCAGCAGCACGACAGGGGAGAGCACTGAAGCTTTCTTT. Its translation is CASSTTGESTEAFF.

The chain combines TRBV19 with TRBJ1-2; D unresolved. In germline, CDR1 is LNHDA, CDR2 SQIVND (reference sequence). This CDR3 has 14 residues. V was pared by 0 bases and J by 8 bases, with 13 bases between. CDR3 region: CASSIEGQRWGYTF. The DNA of the CDR3 is TGTGCCAGTAGTATAGAAGGGCAGCGCTGGGGCTACACCTTC. The whole variable domain, remainder taken from reference TRBV19 and TRBJ1-2, is DGGITQSPKYLFRKEGQNVTLSCEQNLNHDAMYWYRQDPGQGLRLIYYSQIVNDFQKGDIAEGYSVSREKKESFPLTVTSAQKNPTAFYLCASSIEGQRWGYTFGSGTRLTVV.

The chain is built from TRBV29-1 and TRBJ1-1; 9 nucleotides line up with TRBD1. This CDR3 is built from 15 residues. J was trimmed by 4 bases and V by 7 bases; bases with no gene match: 13. Germline V gene data show CDR1 as SQVTM and CDR2 as ANQGSEA. The CDR3 region is CSARWGQGGSTEAFF. CDR3 nucleotides: TGCAGCGCCCGTTGGGGACAGGGCGGGAGCACTGAAGCTTTCTTT. The variable domain in full, with the rest retrieved from reference TRBV29-1 and TRBJ1-1, is SAVISQKPSRDICQRGTSLTIQCQVDSQVTMMFWYRQQPGQSLTLIATANQGSEATYESGFVIDKFPISRPNLTFSTLTVSNMSPEDSSIYLCSARWGQGGSTEAFFGQGTRLTVV.